This TCR beta chain was documented in a study of T cells in Graves' hyperthyroidism and ophthalmopathy (dated by TCRdb to the late 2010s). Regarding the study in general: Peripheral blood samples were taken at the time of initial diagnosis, prior to any treatment. A discovery cohort of 95 to 100 patients, fewer than 50 with Graves' ophthalmopathy and 55 to 60 with stable Graves' hyperthyroidism, was used to find distinguishing TCR V-J signatures. After blood sampling, hyperthyroidism patients were treated with methimazole at a starting dose of 30 mg daily, and ophthalmopathy patients were treated with high-dose intravenous methylprednisolone. TCR Vbeta CDR3 sequencing of 120 to 150 peripheral blood samples (roughly 43 ophthalmopathy, 70 to 85 hyperthyroidism and roughly 17 progressor patients) is reported in the paper. For training and testing, the 80 to 100 patients in the discovery cohort were randomly divided in a 7:3 ratio. Thyroid tissue and blood T-cell repertoires from several Graves' hyperthyroidism patients were also compared in the study. An independent validation cohort of around 20 hyperthyroidism patients and about 16 patients who later progressed to ophthalmopathy tested prospective prediction of ophthalmopathy.

TCR beta CDR3 regions were amplified from RNA transcripts. For the first round of RT-PCR on the TCR CDR3, the HTBI primer set was used together with the Qiagen OneStep RT-PCR kit. Libraries were constructed in a second round of multiplex PCR, after which size selection and purification were carried out. The libraries were sequenced on an Illumina HiSeq2000 using paired-end 100 bp reads. Per the original workflow: SOAPnuke was used to process the raw data, removing reads that contained adapters or uncalled bases, had a mean Phred below 15, or lacked an exact match to the constant primer or identifier. COPE v1.2.5 was used to merge the high-quality paired reads, and each unique nucleotide sequence was defined as a clonotype. MiTCR v1.1 was used to align clonotypes to the IMGT TRBV, TRBD and TRBJ reference segments. The analysis included only V-J combinations with a frequency above 0.0001, which together covered 99% to 99.2% of the repertoires. The TCS score was defined as the ratio of F50 (clonal expansion) to E x V (chaos), calculated using BLOSUM62-based TCRdist between CDR3 peptides within each V-J. Welch's t-statistics and random forest reduced roughly 530 V-J features to about 13, which were used in a naive Bayes classifier (R e1071). TCRdb trimmed public reads at Q25 via fastp, called clones via MiXCR and kept in-frame beta chains. Rows with one shared CDR3 protein collapse into an entry with the most common genes and DNA. What appears here as the V and J calls and clone size reflects TCRdb's work, not the paper's. The sample table shows 380,000 or so distinct CDR3 sequences, and roughly 13% are seen once. Approximately 25% of the sample is held by the ten biggest clonotypes.

Including the terminal cysteine and phenylalanine, the CDR3 comprises 14 residues. Only the CDR3 part of the read is kept: 42 bases, read in frame from the first base. CDR1 is given as ENHRY and CDR2 as SYGVKD, both from the germline V gene. V and J are trimmed by 6 bases and 5 bases, and the gene matches miss 9 bases of the junction. Study-wide findings and limitations: A 13 V-J signature model separated ophthalmopathy from stable hyperthyroidism, with over 85% sensitivity and 81% to 82% specificity in cross-validation and 80%/75% in testing. In validation, the model predicted progression to ophthalmopathy with approximately 70% sensitivity and about 72% specificity, a median of approximately 6.5 months before onset. No statistical method was used to set the sample size in advance, and investigators knew the group allocation. Most expanded thyroid clonotypes (frequency above 0.001) were also found in blood, which suggests that blood repertoires may mirror thyroid immune responses.

This clonotype has ten or more counts. What this receptor recognizes is not known. Base-call qualities are not available, and no considerably larger clone is one nucleotide away. Graves' hyperthyroidism was defined as stable when no progression to ophthalmopathy occurred over 18 months of follow-up. Hyperthyroidism patients were newly diagnosed, with disease duration under 2 months, and aged 18 to 65 years. Exclusion was applied to patients with uncontrolled infections, other autoimmune diseases, pregnancy or lactation. Diagnoses were established on the basis of clinical symptoms, serum thyroxine and TRAb, thyroid ultrasound, and orbital computed tomography. PBMCs were isolated from about 9.1 ml of fresh peripheral blood by Ficoll-Paque density gradient centrifugation. Trizol reagent was used to extract total RNA, and RNA quality was then checked on an Agilent 2100 Bioanalyzer.

This sequence was found in a woman aged 30 to 39 with Graves' hyperthyroidism. The sequencing input was blood. The chain joins TRBV10-3 to TRBJ1-2, with 7 central nucleotides matching TRBD1. The CDR3 is CAIRRPGQHYGYTF. DNA sequence: TGTGCCATCAGACGACCGGGACAGCATTATGGCTACACCTTC.